This TCR beta chain appears in the sequencing data of a study of blood T cell repertoires in COVID-19. Study-level information: Both acute and convalescent COVID-19 samples were obtained from the United States, Italy and Spain. From T cells, B-cell-depleted T cells, or PBMCs came the material, which was cDNA or gDNA.

In the original processing: Quantification of nucleated cells was approximated via reference gene primer amplification. Assay used: immunoSEQ multiplex PCR; TCRdb lists only in-frame clones, some missing. That table gives V, J and clone size, and the DNA gave D and trimming. The data hold roughly 210,000 clones, with under 90% observed a single time. Seattle cases were enrolled at active infection and followed longitudinally. This CDR3 spans 14 amino acids. The junction had 8 bases not matched to a gene; V was cut back by 6 bases and J by 4 bases. CDR1 and CDR2 (germline): MGHDK, SYGVNS. This chain connects TRBV25-1 to TRBJ2-7; 8 bases agree with TRBD1. Specimen: peripheral blood. The clonotype was recovered from a woman over 75 with COVID-19, enrolled during active disease. In nucleotides, the CDR3 is TGTGCCAGCAGGACCGGGACAGGCTCTTACGAGCAGTACTTC. This encodes CASRTGTGSYEQYF.